These T cell receptor beta chains were read from a single sample in a study of cytomegalovirus exposure and HLA in healthy donors. The table came from immunoSEQ multiplex PCR; TCRdb's copy has only in-frame clones and leaves some out. The table has some 99,000 clones, roughly 79% seen once. Sequencing used PBMCs. Receptors were obtained from a woman between 50 and 59 years old in good health and CMV-seropositive. Both conserved end residues are trimmed from each CDR3. The order of the fields is D gene, V gene, CDR3 protein. A D gene is named only where the DNA matches it firmly.

>.|TRBV5-6
ASSFLRSGEAF
>TRBD1|TRBV29-1
SAHRGSATDTQY
>.|TRBV15
ATSRERGTGTDTQY
>.|TRBV9
ASSVRLDQPQH
>.|TRBV15
ATSRVSAAKNIQY
>.|TRBV4-2
ASSQQGVPEAF
>TRBD1|TRBV4-1
ASSQGTGEYQPQH
>TRBD2|TRBV6-5
ASRDSGSETQY
>TRBD1|TRBV4-3
ASSQVGTGVDTQY
>TRBD2|TRBV11-2
ASSFGLAGGETQY
>.|TRBV5-1
ASSLEQGGQPQH
>.|TRBV5-4
ASSLGQNYEQY
>TRBD2|TRBV18
ASSLAEAGPYEQY
>TRBD1|TRBV5-1
ASSAGTGLDQPQH
>.|TRBV4-1
ASSQDISDGGAEAF
>.|TRBV4-3
ASSQALASEQY
>.|TRBV4-3
ASSQSHPPGKGEQY
>TRBD1|TRBV23-1
ASSTDRDQGQPQH
>.|TRBV10-3
AIHPGQPTDTQY
>TRBD1|TRBV7-6
ASSASTGEAYNEQF
>TRBD1|TRBV4-2
ASSQDVDREDTEAF
>TRBD1|TRBV28
ASSFYGKVSPDLLQGAYTEAF
>.|TRBV18
ASSPSPEGEQF
>.|TRBV18
ASSPDGASTDTQY
>TRBD1|TRBV7-9
ASSPDRGPYNEQF
>.|TRBV4-1
ASSLTGGWAF
>.|TRBV4-3
ASSQDRGSYEQY
>TRBD1|TRBV9
ASSRDREGYT
>.|TRBV6-5
ATSSTDTQY
>TRBD1|TRBV2
ASSGDSQETQY
>TRBD1|TRBV7-6
ASSLVGTGDEQY
>TRBD2|TRBV7-9
ASTLLAGAGDTQY
>.|TRBV6-1
ASSDAYNEQF
>TRBD1|TRBV7-9
SSSWGQDGEAF
>.|TRBV9
ASSVAEGWNTEAF
>.|TRBV7-2
ASSSNRQNTEAF
>TRBD2|TRBV7-6
ASSLAAGGIGGELF
>.|TRBV18
ASSPSGTLYGYT
>TRBD2|TRBV15
ATSRPSGRAYNEQF
>TRBD2|TRBV4-1
ASSQGRLTSGIETQY
>.|TRBV7-9
ASSLGRQEHGYT
>.|TRBV6-5
ASRRTGSLSYEQY
>.|TRBV5-1
ASSPNTGNQPQH